Detailed here is one T cell receptor beta chain. Sequencing was performed with immunoSEQ multiplex PCR; in TCRdb, only in-frame clones are kept and a portion is missing. The repertoire holds more than 550,000 clones, about nine tenths seen once, with 34% in the top ten. The V gene's germline CDR1 is SGHTA and CDR2 FQGTGA. Unmatched junction bases numbered 3, after V lost 2 bases and J lost 7 bases. The CDR3 loop spans 13 amino acids. The source of the sample is a study of shared clonotypes between healthy human individuals. The sequencing input was memory CD8+ T cells from PBMCs. The subset denotes: CD45RO+ cells pooled with CCR7-negative TemRA cells. The sequence came from a man aged 18 to 30 in good health. Some clones in this sample may be carry-over from other donors' samples. The chain combines TRBV7-3 with TRBJ2-3; TRBD2 matches at 7 bases. For the CDR3, the DNA is TGTGCCAGCAGCTTAGGGGGGGTAAATACGCAGTATTTT. Protein: CASSLGGVNTQYF.